This passage covers 9 T cell receptor beta chains from one sample sequenced in a study of cytomegalovirus exposure and HLA in healthy donors. With 60 Vbeta and 13 Jbeta primers, the PCR was carried out. Sequencing was performed with immunoSEQ multiplex PCR; in TCRdb, only in-frame clones are kept and a portion is missing. The table has 150,000 to 200,000 clones, around 80% seen once; the top ten hold roughly 6.7%. Sequenced material: PBMCs. The receptors stem from a man aged 45-65 years in good health and CMV-seropositive.

V gene TRBV5-1 combines with J gene TRBJ2-7, with 12 bases identical to TRBD1. The ends lost 4 bases at V and 6 bases at J; junction bases unmatched: 11. Germline V gene sequence: CDR1 SGHRS, CDR2 YFSETQ. The CDR3 loop spans 16 amino acids. This chain's CDR3 is CASSVGNPGQGAEQYV. In nucleotides, the CDR3 is TGCGCCAGCAGCGTAGGAAACCCGGGACAGGGGGCCGAGCAGTACGTC.

The V and J genes are TRBV7-3 and TRBJ1-1; unclear D gene. The length of the CDR3 is 14 residues. CDR1 is SGHTA, CDR2 FQGTGA, per germline. Trimming removed 2 bases at V and 0 bases at J, with 7 bases between. The CDR3 spells CASSLEILNTEAFF. In nucleotides, the CDR3 is TGTGCCAGCAGCTTAGAGATTTTGAACACTGAAGCTTTCTTT.

V gene TRBV7-9 combines with J gene TRBJ1-1; D gene unclear. Germline CDR1 SEHNR, CDR2 FQNEAQ (reference sequence). The CDR3 sequence is 13 residues long. Trimming pared 2 bases from V and 5 bases from J, leaving 9 bases between. The CDR3 loop reads CASSLYRSTEAFF. CDR3 bases: TGTGCCAGCAGCTTATATCGTAGTACTGAAGCTTTCTTT.

V usage is TRBV19 and J usage is TRBJ2-1; TRBD2 aligns across 7 bases. Trimming at V came to 5 bases and at J to 4 bases, leaving 8 bases not matched to a gene. CDR1 LNHDA and CDR2 SQIVND come from the germline V gene (reference sequence). The length of the CDR3 is 15 residues. The DNA of the CDR3 is TGTGCCAGTAGTCCCCCGAGGACTAGTTACAATGAGCAGTTCTTC. Residues: CASSPPRTSYNEQFF. Drawing the rest from reference TRBV19 and TRBJ2-1, the complete variable domain is DGGITQSPKYLFRKEGQNVTLSCEQNLNHDAMYWYRQDPGQGLRLIYYSQIVNDFQKGDIAEGYSVSREKKESFPLTVTSAQKNPTAFYLCASSPPRTSYNEQFFGPGTRLTVL.

The rearrangement uses TRBV10-3 and TRBJ2-3, with a tentative D call TRBD2 (6 bases). CDR1 ENHRY and CDR2 SYGVKD come from the germline V gene. This CDR3 region has 15 residues. V shed 5 bases and J shed 5 bases, with 17 bases lying between them. The CDR3 reads CAISRAGGAGDTQYF. In DNA form, the CDR3 reads TGTGCCATCAGTCGAGCAGGCGGGGCTGGAGATACGCAGTATTTT.

The V gene is TRBV9, the J gene TRBJ1-1, with D possibly being TRBD1 (5 bases). Trimming shortened V by 0 bases and J by 0 bases, and 18 bases separated the two germline ends. This CDR3 spans 18 amino acids. From germline, CDR1 is SGDLS and CDR2 YYNGEE. Written as DNA, the CDR3 is TGTGCCAGCAGCGTAGGCAGTCAGCCGTGGGGCATGAACACTGAAGCTTTCTTT. It encodes CASSVGSQPWGMNTEAFF.

The chain combines TRBV7-2 with TRBJ1-4, with D perhaps TRBD1 (6 bases). CDR3 length equals 15 residues. V gave up 1 base and J gave up 8 bases, with 14 bases separating them. CDR1 is SGHTA, CDR2 FQGNSA, per germline. CDR3 amino acids: CASSLVKGVTEKLFF. The DNA for the CDR3 is TGTGCCAGCAGCTTAGTCAAGGGGGTGACGGAAAAACTGTTTTTT.

The gene calls are TRBV27 and TRBJ1-1; 7 bases match TRBD1. The germline V gene encodes CDR1 MNHEY and CDR2 SMNVEV (reference sequence). J lost 3 bases, V lost 5 bases, and 9 bases had no gene match. The CDR3 consists of 15 residues. The CDR3 DNA sequence: TGTGCCAGCAGTGAGACAGGGTTTGATGACACTGAAGCTTTCTTT. Translated, it gives CASSETGFDDTEAFF.

Details on this clone: The conserved final phenylalanine or tryptophan is absent from the CDR3, which likely points to a read error. The DNA is left out, because the CDR3 cannot be placed on it with certainty; the CDR3 is given as TCRdb lists it. The V gene is TRBV15, the J gene TRBJ1-1; the DNA was not compared with TRBD1, the D call given in the table. The length of the CDR3 is 18 amino acids, counting both ends. CDR1 is LNHNV and CDR2 is YYDKDF in the germline V gene (reference sequence). The CDR3 region is CATSRDLGDSRPLKLFTP.